This T cell receptor (beta chain) was sequenced for a study of T cell responses to AZD1222 COVID-19 vaccine. General observations from the study: Targeting of unmutated variant regions was reportedly seen in nearly half of spike-specific TCRs. Elevations in Spike-specific TCR breadth and depth followed administration of two AZD1222 doses.

A note on this clone: Its antigen is still unknown.

Assay used: immunoSEQ multiplex PCR; TCRdb lists only in-frame clones, some missing. This sample has approximately 76,000 clones, with about 93% found just once. Germline V CDR1 and CDR2: LGHDT, YNNKEL (reference sequence). V lost 5 bases and J lost 2, with 7 bases in between. The CDR3 has 13 amino acids. Sequencing was performed on peripheral blood, taken on day 0 of MenACWY control vaccination. The sequence derives from an adult in good health. V is TRBV3-1 (or the pseudogene TRBV3-2) and J is TRBJ1-5; D remains unclear. This CDR3 reads CASSVMGNQPQHF. DNA for the CDR3: TGTGCCAGCAGCGTCATGGGCAATCAGCCCCAGCATTTT.